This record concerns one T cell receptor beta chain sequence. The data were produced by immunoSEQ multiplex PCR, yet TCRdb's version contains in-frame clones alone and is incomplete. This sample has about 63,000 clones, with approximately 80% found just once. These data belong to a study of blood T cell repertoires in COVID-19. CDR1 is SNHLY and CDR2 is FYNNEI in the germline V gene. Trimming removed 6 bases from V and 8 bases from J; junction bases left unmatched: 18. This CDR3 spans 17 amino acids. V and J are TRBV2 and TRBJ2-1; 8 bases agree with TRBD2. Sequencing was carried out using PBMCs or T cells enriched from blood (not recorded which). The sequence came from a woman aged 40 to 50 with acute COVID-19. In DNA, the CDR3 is TGTGCCAGCAGGTACAATTTCGCCGGGACTAGTAGCGATGAGCAGTTCTTC. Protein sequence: CASRYNFAGTSSDEQFF.